These 20 T cell receptor beta chains came from one sample sequenced in a study of response to subunit inactivated influenza vaccine listed by TCRdb under 2018. Library method: RT-PCR. The listed sequencing device is Illumina HiSeq 2500. The public reads were reanalyzed by TCRdb: fastp trimming at Q25, MiXCR alignment, in-frame beta chains only. Identical CDR3 proteins give one entry, which carries the most common genes and DNA. The table for this sample lists more than 550,000 distinct CDR3 sequences; 10% to 15% of them were counted only once. Roughly 10% of the sample rests with the top ten. The material was PBMCs from blood, obtained on the day of vaccination. These TCRs come from a man aged 50-59 years who received an inactivated influenza vaccine. Donor details come from another sample of the same person, matched by shared clones.

This clonotype was counted ten times or more. The rearrangement uses TRBV7-9 and TRBJ1-5; no clear D gene. The CDR3 extends over 14 amino acids. Per the germline V gene, CDR1 is SEHNR and CDR2 is FQNEAQ (reference sequence). V was pared by 8 bases and J by 0 bases, with 11 bases between. The CDR3 loop is CASASDRSNQPQHF. In DNA, the CDR3 is TGTGCCAGCGCCTCAGACCGTAGCAATCAGCCCCAGCATTTT.

This clonotype has just a few counts. The rearrangement joins TRBV7-2 to TRBJ1-3; D perhaps matches TRBD1 (6 bases). The CDR3 consists of 16 residues. V was cut by 5 bases and J by 2 bases, with 16 bases left in between. Per germline, CDR1 SGHTA and CDR2 FQGNSA. This CDR3 reads CASSLYGQSTGNTIYF. The CDR3 DNA reads TGTGCCAGCAGCCTTTACGGACAGTCCACTGGAAACACCATATATTTT.

The rearrangement links TRBV6-1 to TRBJ1-3; D is undetermined. The ends were cut back, 6 bases at V and 0 bases at J, with 12 bases in the middle. Germline V gives CDR1 MNHNS, CDR2 SASEGT. The CDR3 loop spans 15 amino acids. CDR3 in DNA: TGTGCCAGCAGCTCCACTGATACCTCTGGAAACACCATATATTTT. Translated: CASSSTDTSGNTIYF.

This clonotype showed up just a few times. V gene TRBV18 combines with J gene TRBJ2-1; tentative D call: TRBD2 (5 bases). The germline V gene has CDR1 KGHSH and CDR2 LQKENI. V lost 2 bases and J lost 4, with 15 bases in between. This CDR3 spans 16 amino acids. CDR3 protein: CASSPFAGGGYNEQFF. CDR3 nucleotides: TGTGCCAGCTCACCATTCGCAGGAGGTGGGTACAATGAGCAGTTCTTC.

This clonotype was counted at least ten times. The chain carries TRBV3-1 and TRBJ2-2; no definite D call. The CDR3 totals 13 residues. Trimming left V 3 bases short and J 0 bases short, with 2 bases between. Germline assignment: CDR1 LGHDT and CDR2 YNNKEL (reference sequence). The CDR3 region is CASSHTNTGELFF. In DNA, the CDR3 is TGTGCCAGCAGCCATACGAACACCGGGGAGCTGTTTTTT.

V gene TRBV7-2 combines with J gene TRBJ2-1; maybe TRBD1 (5 bases). The V gene lost 6 bases and the J gene lost 0 bases, with 15 bases spanning the gap. CDR1 and CDR2 from the germline V gene are SGHTA and FQGNSA. The CDR3 loop spans 16 amino acids. Here the CDR3 reads CASSQGRWSSYNEQFF. The CDR3 bases are TGTGCCAGCAGTCAGGGTAGGTGGAGCTCCTACAATGAGCAGTTCTTC.

This clonotype was detected ten times or more. The chain is built from TRBV4-3 and TRBJ2-2, with D possibly TRBD2 on 6 matching bases. V dropped 2 bases and J dropped 8 bases, with 15 bases sitting between them. Germline values: CDR1 LGHNA, CDR2 YSLEER. There are 15 residues in the CDR3. CDR3 coding DNA: TGCGCCAGCAGCCAAAACCAGGGAGGTACGGGGGAGCTGTTTTTT. It specifies CASSQNQGGTGELFF.

The table lists this clonotype with a few counts. The rearrangement links TRBV7-2 to TRBJ2-3, with D possibly TRBD1 on 6 matching bases. Trimming removed 2 bases from V and 4 bases from J, with 10 bases in between. Germline loops: CDR1 SGHTA, CDR2 FQGNSA. The CDR3 has 14 amino acids. The CDR3, as DNA: TGTGCCAGCAGCTTATACAGGGCGGCAGATACGCAGTATTTT. Translation gives CASSLYRAADTQYF.

The table lists this clonotype with a few counts. J is TRBJ2-5 and V is TRBV29-1; no definite D call. Trimming stripped 4 bases from V and 4 bases from J, with 13 bases between. Germline CDR1 reads SQVTM; CDR2 reads ANQGSEA. The CDR3 is 13 residues long. CDR3 loop: CSVALRSAETQYF. As DNA, the CDR3 is TGCAGCGTTGCACTACGCTCTGCAGAGACCCAGTACTTC.

This clonotype appeared a few times. V gene TRBV20-1 combines with J gene TRBJ2-1; TRBD2 aligns across 11 bases. V was pared by 2 bases and J by 4 bases, with 7 bases of the junction left unmatched. Germline CDR1 DFQATT, CDR2 SNEGSKA (reference sequence). The CDR3 covers 16 residues. The CDR3 region has the DNA TGCAGTGCTAGATCAGGGACTAGCGGTATTTACAATGAGCAGTTCTTC. This codes for CSARSGTSGIYNEQFF.

The chain's CDR3 is CSATSGGLSYEQYF. The CDR3 DNA is TGCAGTGCTACCAGCGGGGGCCTTTCCTACGAGCAGTACTTC. The J gene is TRBJ2-7, the V gene TRBV20-1; 8 bases match TRBD2. Germline V gene sequence: CDR1 DFQATT, CDR2 SNEGSKA (reference sequence). The ends lost 4 bases at V and 1 base at J; junction bases unmatched: 6. The CDR3 sequence is 14 residues long.

The rearrangement uses TRBV4-1 and TRBJ1-6; 7 positions agree with TRBD1. The ends lost 4 bases at V and 9 bases at J; junction bases unmatched: 15. Germline V gives CDR1 MGHRA, CDR2 YSYEKL. The CDR3 is made up of 17 amino acids. The CDR3 sequence: CASSPRAGDSLRSPLHF. The DNA for the CDR3 is TGCGCCAGCAGCCCGCGAGCAGGGGACAGCTTGCGTTCACCCCTCCACTTT.

This chain connects TRBV11-2 to TRBJ2-7; the D call may be TRBD1 or TRBD2 (6 bases each). This CDR3 spans 14 amino acids. In germline, CDR1 is SGHAT, CDR2 FQNNGV. V gave up 5 bases and J gave up 7 bases, with 18 bases separating them. The CDR3 loop reads CASSQGGSQLEQYF. The CDR3 DNA reads as TGTGCCAGCAGCCAAGGGGGGTCACAATTGGAGCAGTACTTC.

This chain joins TRBV7-3 and TRBJ2-1; 9 nucleotides align to TRBD2. The J segment lost 9 bases and the V segment lost 5 bases, leaving 14 bases of the junction unmatched. The CDR3 has 16 amino acids. Germline V gives CDR1 SGHTA, CDR2 FQGTGA. The CDR3 nucleotides are TGTGCCAGCAGCCCCTCGTCGGCGGGAGGGCCCTTTGAGCAGTTCTTC. As protein: CASSPSSAGGPFEQFF.

This clonotype was found many times. This rearrangement joins TRBV7-2 to TRBJ2-7; 9 bases fit TRBD2. Germline V gene sequence: CDR1 SGHTA, CDR2 FQGNSA. The CDR3 has 13 residues. The junction had 3 bases not matched to a gene; V was cut back by 5 bases and J by 4 bases. This CDR3 is CASSAGLAYEQYF. CDR3 in DNA: TGTGCCAGCAGCGCAGGACTAGCGTACGAGCAGTACTTC.

The chain joins TRBV21-1 to TRBJ2-5; the table assigns TRBD1, which was not confirmed against the DNA. TRBV21-1 is termed a pseudogene. This CDR3 has 16 residues. In nucleotides, the CDR3 is TGTGCCAGCAGCTCACCGGGACAGGGGGCGGAGGAGACCCAGTACTTC. Translating gives CASSSPGQGAEETQYF.

There are many counts of this clonotype. The chain recombines TRBV12-3 or TRBV12-4 with TRBJ2-1, with 7 bases fitting TRBD1. The CDR3 runs to 15 residues. With 3 bases clipped from V and 6 bases from J, the junction kept 8 bases outside the gene matches. The CDR3 DNA follows: TGTGCCAGCAGTTTCAGGACAGGCTACCTCAATGAGCAGTTCTTC. Translation: CASSFRTGYLNEQFF.

In this sample, this clonotype turned up many times. The V gene is TRBV12-3 or TRBV12-4, the J gene TRBJ1-2, with 12 nucleotides matching TRBD1. This CDR3 has 13 amino acids. V shed 4 bases and J 7 bases; nucleotides not matched to a gene: 1. CDR3 in amino acids: CASSWGQGAGYTF. The CDR3 DNA sequence: TGTGCCAGCAGTTGGGGACAGGGGGCTGGCTACACCTTC.

The chain is built from TRBV5-5 and TRBJ1-1; TRBD1 aligns across 7 bases. V shed 4 bases and J 5 bases; nucleotides not matched to a gene: 17. CDR1 is SGHKS, CDR2 YYEKEE, per germline (reference sequence). The CDR3 totals 17 residues. Here the CDR3 reads CASSVGQAALRGTEAFF. The CDR3 DNA is TGTGCCAGCAGCGTTGGACAGGCAGCCCTTCGAGGTACTGAAGCTTTCTTT. The full variable domain, in which reference TRBV5-5 and TRBJ1-1 provide the parts outside the CDR3, is DAGVTQSPTHLIKTRGQQVTLRCSPISGHKSVSWYQQVLGQGPQFIFQYYEKEERGRGNFPDRFSARQFPNYSSELNVNALLLGDSALYLCASSVGQAALRGTEAFFGQGTRLTVV.

This chain connects TRBV4-2 to TRBJ2-5; D is uncertain. V lost 0 bases and J 3 bases, leaving 14 bases between the germline ends. The CDR3 loop spans 16 amino acids. Germline CDR1 reads LGHNA; CDR2 reads YNFKEQ. CDR3 DNA sequence: TGTGCCAGCAGCCAAGATAGTGAAGGACGGAAAGAGACCCAGTACTTC. Translating gives CASSQDSEGRKETQYF.